This T cell receptor beta chain stems from a study of blood T cell repertoires in COVID-19. Study summary: Sample material is recorded as cDNA or gDNA derived from T cells, B-cell-depleted T cells, or PBMCs.

Generated by immunoSEQ multiplex PCR, the TCRdb table keeps only in-frame clones and is missing some. Of 150,000 to 200,000 clones listed, about 81% were seen once; the top ten hold about 12%. CDR1 ENHRY and CDR2 SYGVKD come from the germline V gene. This CDR3 comprises 14 residues. Trimming cost V 7 bases and J 5 bases; bases outside gene matches: 7. This clonotype was obtained from a woman older than 75 with COVID-19, enrolled during active disease. Material for sequencing was peripheral blood. The V gene is TRBV10-3, the J gene TRBJ1-2, with 10 bases identical to TRBD1. CDR3 in amino acids: CAITTGQGFYGYTF. CDR3 sequence (DNA): TGTGCCATCACGACGGGACAGGGGTTTTATGGCTACACCTTC.